Shown below are 31 T cell receptor beta chains from a single sample sequenced in a study of T-cell memory formation after mild COVID-19. TCRdb analysed the 5' RACE reads with MiXCR anew, one entry per CDR3 protein. Of 300,000 to 400,000 distinct CDR3 sequences listed, 25% to 30% were seen once; the top ten hold roughly 14%. The sequencing input was PBMCs or a T cell subset sorted from them (not recorded which). These TCRs come from an adult woman who had mild COVID-19 (a few samples of this study predate the infection). Cell type and time point are not known.

V usage is TRBV7-6 and J usage is TRBJ1-1; D is possibly TRBD1 (5 bases). CDR3 size: 16 residues. Germline loops: CDR1 SGHVS, CDR2 FNYEAQ. V lost 0 bases and J lost 1, with 12 bases in between. The CDR3 sequence is CASSLAPGQRNTEAFF. The CDR3 nucleotides read TGTGCCAGCAGCTTAGCGCCGGGGCAGAGGAACACTGAAGCTTTCTTT. Filled out from reference TRBV7-6 and TRBJ1-1, the complete variable domain reads GAGVSQSPRYKVTKRGQDVALRCDPISGHVSLYWYRQALGQGPEFLTYFNYEAQQDKSGLPNDRFSAERPEGSISTLTIQRTEQRDSAMYRCASSLAPGQRNTEAFFGQGTRLTVV.

The chain combines TRBV20-1 with TRBJ1-4, with TRBD1 matching 8 bases. The length of the CDR3 is 13 residues. Unmatched junction bases numbered 10, after V lost 6 bases and J lost 10 bases. Germline V gene lookup returns CDR1 DFQATT and CDR2 SNEGSKA (reference sequence). CDR3 nucleotides: TGCAGTGCAAGGACAGGGTCCCAGGGAAAACTGTTTTTT. This translates into CSARTGSQGKLFF.

CDR3 in amino acids: CASSRQSREQFF. CDR3 nucleotide sequence: TGTGCCAGCAGCCGACAGTCCAGAGAGCAGTTCTTC. The rearrangement joins TRBV14 to TRBJ2-1; a weak D match, TRBD1 (5 bases). Trimming pared 4 bases from V and 10 bases from J, leaving 11 bases between. Germline V gene sequence: CDR1 SGHDN, CDR2 FVKESK. The CDR3 contains 12 residues.

In this sample, this clonotype turned up a few times. The rearrangement uses TRBV7-9 and TRBJ2-1, with D unclear. The CDR3 spans 13 residues. Germline V CDR1 and CDR2: SEHNR, FQNEAQ (reference sequence). V lost 0 bases, J lost 5 bases, and 5 bases lay in between. The CDR3 is CASSLAPDNEQFF. CDR3 nucleotides: TGTGCCAGCAGCTTAGCCCCGGACAATGAGCAGTTCTTC. Variable domain in full (rest from reference TRBV7-9 and TRBJ2-1): DTGVSQNPRHKITKRGQNVTFRCDPISEHNRLYWYRQTLGQGPEFLTYFQNEAQLEKSRLLSDRFSAERPKGSFSTLEIQRTEQGDSAMYLCASSLAPDNEQFFGPGTRLTVL.

There are a few counts of this clonotype. The chain joins TRBV18 to TRBJ2-7, with TRBD2 matching 8 bases. Germline loops: CDR1 KGHSH, CDR2 LQKENI. With 0 bases clipped from V and 6 bases from J, the junction kept 7 bases outside the gene matches. This CDR3 region has 15 residues. This CDR3 is CASSPPAGLAGEQYF. Here the CDR3 DNA reads TGTGCCAGCTCACCACCGGCCGGACTAGCTGGCGAGCAGTACTTC.

This clonotype has a handful of counts. V usage is TRBV20-1 and J usage is TRBJ2-7; TRBD2 aligns across 7 bases. This CDR3 region has 12 residues. The J segment lost 3 bases and the V segment lost 6 bases, leaving 5 bases of the junction unmatched. Germline lookup yields CDR1 DFQATT and CDR2 SNEGSKA (reference sequence). The CDR3 nucleotides read TGCAGTGCCAAGGGGACTATCTACGAGCAGTACTTC. Its translation is CSAKGTIYEQYF.

This clonotype showed up many times. The chain recombines TRBV5-1 with TRBJ2-1; D is possibly TRBD2 (5 bases). The CDR3 is 14 residues long. CDR1 and CDR2 (germline): SGHRS, YFSETQ. Trimming shortened V by 4 bases and J by 4 bases, and 12 bases separated the two germline ends. CDR3 sequence: CASSRGSRYNEQFF. Here the CDR3 DNA reads TGCGCCAGCAGCCGGGGTTCGAGGTACAATGAGCAGTTCTTC.

This clonotype was picked up a small number of times. The chain employs TRBV2 and TRBJ2-3; 7 positions agree with TRBD1. The V gene end was trimmed by 4 bases and the J gene end by 2 bases; junction bases not matched to a gene: 3. CDR3 length equals 14 residues. The germline V gene has CDR1 SNHLY and CDR2 FYNNEI. The CDR3 DNA reads as TGTGCCAGCAGTGCGGGACAGACCACAGATACGCAGTATTTT. Amino acids: CASSAGQTTDTQYF.

This clonotype has only a few counts. The chain is built from TRBV30 and TRBJ2-1; D uncertain. Germline CDR1 reads GTSNPN; CDR2 reads SVGIG (reference sequence). The V and J ends lost 7 bases and 6 bases respectively, with 16 bases between them. The CDR3 has 13 residues. The CDR3 protein is CAYGVVQVNEQFF. CDR3 nucleotide sequence: TGTGCCTATGGAGTGGTCCAGGTCAATGAGCAGTTCTTC.

In its sample, this clonotype was seen many times. An end of the junction differs from the germline gene, which may be a read error. The J gene is TRBJ1-1, the V gene TRBV5-1; TRBD1 matches 8 bases. In germline, CDR1 is SGHRS, CDR2 YFSETQ. The CDR3 loop spans 13 amino acids. CDR3 sequence: CASSLDRGTEAFF. CDR3 sequence (DNA): TGTGCCAGCAGCTTAGACAGGGGCACTGAAGCTTTCTTT.

This clonotype has a handful of counts. This sequence joins TRBV7-3 and TRBJ2-3, with D perhaps matching TRBD1 or TRBD2 (7 bases each). Trimming removed 4 bases at V and 1 base at J, with 15 bases between. The germline V gene has CDR1 SGHTA and CDR2 FQGTGA. The CDR3 loop spans 16 amino acids. The CDR3 coding sequence is TGTGCCAGCAGCTCTCAGGGGGGGGGTGGCACAGATACGCAGTATTTT. This codes for CASSSQGGGGTDTQYF.

The chain carries TRBV15 and TRBJ2-2; D tentatively reads TRBD1 or TRBD2 (6 bases each). The CDR3 consists of 15 residues. Germline V gives CDR1 LNHNV, CDR2 YYDKDF (reference sequence). V was trimmed by 3 bases and J by 4 bases, leaving 12 bases between them. CDR3 amino acids: CATSSLGGRTGELFF. The CDR3 DNA follows: TGTGCCACCAGCAGCTTGGGGGGCCGCACCGGGGAGCTGTTTTTT.

This clonotype was counted only a few times. This chain connects TRBV4-2 to TRBJ1-2, with a weak D call TRBD1 (5 bases). The ends were cut back, 1 base at V and 4 bases at J, with 7 bases in the middle. The CDR3 runs 13 residues. CDR1 is LGHNA and CDR2 is YNFKEQ in the germline V gene. CDR3 coding DNA: TGTGCCAGCAGCCAAGCAGGGACCTATGGCTACACCTTC. It codes for CASSQAGTYGYTF.

The V call is TRBV9, the J call TRBJ2-5, with 10 bases that match TRBD2. Per the germline V gene, CDR1 is SGDLS and CDR2 is YYNGEE. This CDR3 spans 17 amino acids. With V trimmed by 3 bases and J by 4 bases, 12 bases remained unmatched. CDR3: CASSEGDSLAGAETQYF. The CDR3 coding sequence is TGTGCCAGCAGCGAGGGGGACAGCCTAGCGGGAGCAGAGACCCAGTACTTC.

The chain carries TRBV6-1 and TRBJ2-5; 7 nucleotides match TRBD2. Losses at the gene ends were 10 bases for V and 3 bases for J; bases not matched to a gene: 5. The V gene's germline CDR1 is MNHNS and CDR2 SASEGT. The CDR3 extends over 12 amino acids. Written as DNA, the CDR3 is TGTGCCACCATGGGGGGGGAAGAGACCCAGTACTTC. Translation: CATMGGEETQYF.

The chain carries TRBV27 and TRBJ1-5, with D uncertain. The CDR3 has 13 residues. The V and J ends lost 5 bases and 6 bases respectively, with 11 bases between them. Looked up from germline, CDR1 is MNHEY and CDR2 is SMNVEV (reference sequence). The CDR3 coding sequence is TGTGCCAGCAGTCTCTCCGGATCTCAGCCCCAGCATTTT. Its translation: CASSLSGSQPQHF.

The chain uses TRBV20-1 and TRBJ1-1; TRBD1 is a possible D gene (6 bases). V was clipped by 1 base and J by 0 bases, with 12 bases between them. The CDR3 covers 15 residues. CDR1 is DFQATT and CDR2 is SNEGSKA in the germline V gene (reference sequence). Here the CDR3 reads CSARVGDTVNTEAFF. The CDR3 bases are TGCAGTGCTAGAGTTGGGGACACCGTGAACACTGAAGCTTTCTTT.

In this sample, this clonotype turned up a few times. The chain recombines TRBV27 with TRBJ2-7, with 12 bases fitting TRBD1. J lost 7 bases, V lost 4 bases, and 8 bases had no gene match. This CDR3 region has 15 residues. Looked up from germline, CDR1 is MNHEY and CDR2 is SMNVEV (reference sequence). The CDR3 coding sequence is TGTGCCAGCAGTTCCTCCGGGACAGGGGGCTTTGAGCAGTACTTC. The encoded protein is CASSSSGTGGFEQYF.

This clonotype was counted only a few times. J is TRBJ1-2 and V is TRBV4-1; 7 bases agree with TRBD1. V lost 0 bases and J lost 3; bases outside the gene matches: 13. There are 18 residues in the CDR3. Per the germline V gene, CDR1 is MGHRA and CDR2 is YSYEKL. The CDR3: CASSQELGTVGEHYGYTF. CDR3 bases: TGCGCCAGCAGCCAAGAGCTCGGGACAGTGGGGGAGCACTATGGCTACACCTTC.

The chain couples TRBV6-2 or TRBV6-3 to TRBJ1-3; D uncertain. The V gene lost 6 bases and the J gene lost 2 bases, with 17 bases spanning the gap. Germline CDR1 reads MNHEY; CDR2 reads SVGEGT. The CDR3 consists of 16 residues. The CDR3 nucleotides are TGTGCCAGCAGACCCCACGGGAGCGGACCTGGAAACACCATATATTTT. Translation: CASRPHGSGPGNTIYF.

The genes are TRBV12-3 or TRBV12-4 and TRBJ1-2, with D maybe TRBD1 (5 bases). This CDR3 spans 14 amino acids. V dropped 4 bases and J dropped 3 bases, with 12 bases sitting between them. The CDR3 nucleotides are TGTGCCAGCAGTTCCCAGAGCAGGGACTATGGCTACACCTTC. This encodes CASSSQSRDYGYTF.

The V call is TRBV6-2 or TRBV6-3, the J call TRBJ1-2; D might be TRBD1 (5 bases). CDR1 and CDR2 from the germline V gene are MNHEY and SVGEGT. CDR3 length: 14 residues. The germline V and J ends were trimmed by 4 bases and 3 bases, with 12 bases remaining between them. CDR3 coding DNA: TGTGCCAGCAGTTCCCCTTGGGGCGACTATGGCTACACCTTC. It specifies CASSSPWGDYGYTF.

This clonotype was found many times. The chain couples TRBV5-4 to TRBJ2-4; maybe TRBD2 (5 bases). Trimming cost V 4 bases and J 6 bases, with 14 bases left between them. CDR1 SGHNT and CDR2 YYREEE come from the germline V gene (reference sequence). This CDR3 is 14 amino acids long. CDR3 loop: CASSNRGGGNIQYF. CDR3 bases: TGTGCCAGCAGCAACCGGGGTGGCGGAAACATTCAGTACTTC.

CDR3 sequence: CASSPVGTGVNYGYTF. The DNA for the CDR3 is TGTGCCAGCTCACCAGTAGGGACAGGGGTGAACTATGGCTACACCTTC. V and J are TRBV18 and TRBJ1-2; TRBD1 matches at 10 bases. Germline values: CDR1 KGHSH, CDR2 LQKENI. This CDR3 has 16 amino acids. J gave up 2 bases and V 2 bases, and 5 bases lay outside the gene matches.

This clonotype has a handful of counts. This chain joins TRBV7-2 and TRBJ2-1; D may correspond to TRBD1 or TRBD2 (5 bases each). Germline V gene sequence: CDR1 SGHTA, CDR2 FQGNSA. This CDR3 has 17 amino acids. The ends were cut back, 1 base at V and 5 bases at J, with 18 bases in the middle. The CDR3 nucleotides read TGTGCCAGCAGCTTAGTAGGGACCCGTGACTCTAACAATGAGCAGTTCTTC. Its protein is CASSLVGTRDSNNEQFF.

The genes are TRBV6-5 and TRBJ1-1; D uncertain. Germline V gives CDR1 MNHEY, CDR2 SVGAGI. The CDR3 length is 14 residues. Trimming pared 8 bases from V and 0 bases from J, leaving 13 bases between. CDR3 in amino acids: CASRGLMVNTEAFF. The CDR3 DNA follows: TGTGCCAGCCGAGGACTGATGGTGAACACTGAAGCTTTCTTT.

In its sample, this clonotype was seen a few times. J is TRBJ2-3 and V is TRBV29-1, with 9 nucleotides matching TRBD1. The CDR3 loop spans 14 amino acids. V was clipped by 5 bases and J by 5 bases; unmatched bases: 8. Looked up from germline, CDR1 is SQVTM and CDR2 is ANQGSEA. The CDR3 region is CSVQVGTGRDTQYF. The CDR3 DNA reads as TGCAGCGTTCAAGTAGGGACAGGGAGAGATACGCAGTATTTT.

The chain is built from TRBV6-5 and TRBJ2-7; D is undetermined. CDR1 MNHEY and CDR2 SVGAGI come from the germline V gene. The CDR3 has 16 amino acids. Trimming stripped 0 bases from V and 1 base from J, with 13 bases between. The CDR3 is CASSYSMARYSYEQYF. CDR3 nucleotides: TGTGCCAGCAGTTACTCGATGGCCAGGTATTCCTACGAGCAGTACTTC.

This clonotype was counted between two and nine times. The rearrangement links TRBV11-2 to TRBJ2-3; the match to TRBD2 covers 11 bases. Per the germline V gene, CDR1 is SGHAT and CDR2 is FQNNGV. This CDR3 is built from 16 residues. With V trimmed by 4 bases and J by 2 bases, 5 bases remained unmatched. The CDR3 DNA reads TGTGCCAGCAGCTCACGACTAGCGGGGTCCACAGATACGCAGTATTTT. Encoded protein: CASSSRLAGSTDTQYF.

The chain couples TRBV29-1 to TRBJ2-4; D unclear. Germline values: CDR1 SQVTM, CDR2 ANQGSEA. Trimming cost V 4 bases and J 8 bases, with 15 bases left between them. The CDR3 is 13 amino acids. The CDR3 sequence: CSVADFQRDIQYF. The CDR3 DNA reads as TGCAGCGTTGCCGATTTTCAAAGGGACATTCAGTACTTC.

V and J are TRBV5-5 and TRBJ2-3; TRBD1 matches 8 bases. The germline gives CDR1 SGHKS, CDR2 YYEKEE (reference sequence). The length of the CDR3 is 14 residues. V lost 4 bases to trimming and J lost 2 bases; unmatched junction nucleotides: 3. CDR3 in DNA: TGTGCCAGCAGCGTGGACAGGGCCACAGATACGCAGTATTTT. This sequence encodes CASSVDRATDTQYF. The full variable domain, with the rest looked up from reference TRBV5-5 and TRBJ2-3, is DAGVTQSPTHLIKTRGQQVTLRCSPISGHKSVSWYQQVLGQGPQFIFQYYEKEERGRGNFPDRFSARQFPNYSSELNVNALLLGDSALYLCASSVDRATDTQYFGPGTRLTVL.